These T cell receptor beta chains were read from a single sample in a study of blood T cell repertoires in COVID-19. The protocol was immunoSEQ multiplex PCR, while the TCRdb copy is restricted to in-frame clones and leaves out a portion. Of about 190,000 clones detected, around 82% appear once; the ten largest clones hold 4.5% to 6.5%. Material: PBMCs or T cells enriched from blood (not recorded which). The receptors stem from a woman aged 55 to 70 with acute COVID-19. Both conserved end residues are part of each CDR3. The D gene is left open where the match is weak. Size values are once, few and many counts, or a class for expanded clones, and some rows have none.

TRBJ2-1 | TRBD1 | few | TRBV4-3 | CASSQGQGAHREQFF | TGCGCCAGCAGCCAGGGACAGGGGGCGCATCGTGAGCAGTTCTTC
TRBJ2-2 | - | once | TRBV7-2 | CASSLKQNTGELFF | TGTGCCAGCAGCTTAAAGCAAAACACCGGGGAGCTGTTTTTT
TRBJ2-5 | TRBD2 | - | TRBV7-2 | CASSLSPSGGQETQYF | TGTGCCAGCAGCTTATCCCCTAGCGGAGGCCAAGAGACCCAGTACTTC
TRBJ2-7 | - | - | TRBV5-8 | CASADSSYEQYF | TGTGCCAGCGCGGATAGCTCCTACGAGCAGTACTTC
TRBJ1-3 | - | - | TRBV3-1/TRBV3-2 | CASSAANAGNTIYF | TGTGCCAGCAGTGCCGCGAATGCTGGAAACACCATATATTTT
TRBJ2-3 | - | - | TRBV12-5 | CASGDGLGGSTDTQYF | TGTGCTAGTGGCGACGGTTTAGGGGGAAGCACAGATACGCAGTATTTT
TRBJ1-1 | - | - | TRBV30 | CASSRMARGGTEAFF | TGTGCCTCCAGTCGCATGGCGCGGGGGGGGACTGAAGCTTTCTTT
TRBJ2-1 | TRBD1 | once | TRBV30 | CAWIQGAFYNEQFF | TGTGCCTGGATACAGGGGGCTTTCTACAATGAGCAGTTCTTC
TRBJ2-3 | TRBD1 | - | TRBV28 | CASSGTGVRTDTQYF | TGTGCCAGCAGTGGGACAGGGGTAAGGACAGATACGCAGTATTTT
TRBJ2-7 | TRBD1 | - | TRBV7-8 | CASSLGTGGLYEQYF | TGTGCCAGCAGCTTAGGGACAGGGGGCCTCTACGAGCAGTACTTC
TRBJ1-2 | - | - | TRBV24-1 | CATSDLRLDYGYTF | TGTGCCACCAGTGATTTGCGGCTAGACTATGGCTACACCTTC
TRBJ2-2 | - | - | TRBV5-1 | CASSSQEAGELFF | TGCGCCAGCAGCTCCCAGGAGGCCGGGGAGCTGTTTTTT
TRBJ2-3 | - | - | TRBV7-6 | CASSLGDWSTDTQYF | TGTGCCAGCAGCTTAGGGGACTGGAGCACAGATACGCAGTATTTT
TRBJ1-2 | - | - | TRBV24-1 | CATSVGAVTSSYGYTF | TGTGCCACCAGTGTAGGGGCGGTCACAAGTAGCTATGGCTACACCTTC
TRBJ2-3 | TRBD2 | - | TRBV4-1 | CASSQARTSGASTDTQYF | TGCGCCAGCAGCCAGGCCAGGACTAGCGGCGCTAGCACAGATACGCAGTATTTT
TRBJ1-1 | - | once | TRBV6-5 | CASSYSWGGNTEAFF | TGTGCCAGCAGTTACTCGTGGGGAGGGAACACTGAAGCTTTCTTT
TRBJ1-4 | TRBD1 | - | TRBV7-6 | CASSSDRGLTNEKLFF | TGTGCCAGCAGCTCCGACAGGGGGTTAACTAATGAAAAACTGTTTTTT
TRBJ2-5 | TRBD2 | - | TRBV28 | CASSWGGGQETQYF | TGTGCCAGCAGTTGGGGCGGGGGGCAAGAGACCCAGTACTTC
TRBJ2-2 | - | - | TRBV28 | CASSTIRSRRTGELFF | TGTGCCAGCAGTACGATAAGGTCGAGGCGCACCGGGGAGCTGTTTTTT
TRBJ1-3 | - | - | TRBV4-2 | CASSQPEGTGNTIYF | TGTGCCAGCAGCCAACCGGAGGGCACTGGAAACACCATATATTTT
TRBJ2-1 | TRBD2 | - | TRBV7-2 | CASSFGGGGGRRGEQFF | TGTGCCAGCAGCTTTGGGGGAGGTGGCGGGAGACGCGGTGAGCAGTTCTTC
TRBJ1-1 | - | few | TRBV7-2 | CASSSKGDTKNTEAFF | TGTGCCAGCAGCTCGAAGGGGGACACTAAGAACACTGAAGCTTTCTTT
TRBJ1-3 | - | once | TRBV4-3 | CASSQGLGTSGNTIYF | TGCGCCAGCAGCCAAGGATTGGGCACCTCTGGAAACACCATATATTTT
TRBJ1-4 | - | - | TRBV15 | CATRDPGVDEKLFF | TGTGCCACCCGTGACCCGGGGGTCGACGAAAAACTGTTTTTT
TRBJ1-2 | - | - | TRBV6-5 | CASSYSAQGYYGYTF | TGTGCCAGCAGTTACTCCGCACAGGGTTACTATGGCTACACCTTC
TRBJ2-1 | TRBD2 | - | TRBV15 | CATSRKISVAGGPGEQFF | TGTGCCACCAGCAGAAAAATAAGTGTGGCGGGAGGGCCGGGTGAGCAGTTCTTC
TRBJ2-1 | TRBD2 | - | TRBV29-1 | CSAPLMGGGSIEQFF | TGCAGCGCCCCCCTCATGGGCGGGGGGTCCATTGAGCAGTTCTTC
TRBJ2-3 | - | - | TRBV25-1 | CASRSSTSTDTQYF | TGTGCCAGCAGGTCAAGTACTAGCACAGATACGCAGTATTTT
TRBJ2-5 | - | - | TRBV7-2 | CASSFSREETQYF | TGTGCCAGCAGTTTCTCCAGGGAAGAGACCCAGTACTTC
TRBJ2-3 | - | - | TRBV12-3/TRBV12-4 | CASTYGTDTQYF | TGTGCCAGCACCTACGGCACAGATACGCAGTATTTT
TRBJ1-5 | TRBD1 | - | TRBV4-3 | CASSQDTGGGQPQHF | TGCGCCAGCAGCCAAGATACAGGGGGCGGTCAGCCCCAGCATTTT
TRBJ2-5 | TRBD2 | - | TRBV2 | CASMGPIGGETQYF | TGTGCCAGCATGGGACCCATCGGGGGGGAGACCCAGTACTTC
TRBJ1-1 | TRBD1 | - | TRBV4-3 | CASSQGQRDTEAFF | TGCGCCAGCAGCCAGGGACAGAGGGACACTGAAGCTTTCTTT
TRBJ2-6 | - | once | TRBV19 | CASSIGGGLLPSSGANVLTF | TGTGCCAGTAGTATCGGTGGTGGTTTGCTTCCGAGCTCTGGGGCCAACGTCCTGACTTTC
TRBJ2-7 | TRBD1 | once | TRBV6-6 | CASSHGTGIYEQYF | TGTGCCAGCAGTCATGGGACAGGGATCTACGAGCAGTACTTC
TRBJ1-5 | - | - | TRBV12-5 | CASGAGNQPQHF | TGTGCTAGTGGTGCGGGGAATCAGCCCCAGCATTTT
TRBJ1-6 | - | - | TRBV6-2/TRBV6-3 | CASSYVGSYLDSPLHF | TGTGCCAGCAGTTACGTCGGGTCTTATTTGGATTCACCCCTCCACTTT
TRBJ1-6 | - | few | TRBV7-8 | CASSLDRWVRNSPLHF | TGTGCCAGCAGCTTAGATCGCTGGGTGCGGAATTCACCCCTCCACTTT
TRBJ1-5 | - | - | TRBV5-8 | CASSRVGGAHQPQHF | TGTGCCAGCAGCCGGGTGGGGGGGGCCCATCAGCCCCAGCATTTT
TRBJ2-2 | - | - | TRBV6-5 | CASQPRQRNTGELFF | TGTGCCAGCCAACCAAGACAGCGGAACACCGGGGAGCTGTTTTTT
TRBJ2-1 | TRBD2 | - | TRBV4-1 | CASSQLSGGTSGRYLFF | TGCGCCAGCAGCCAACTTTCTGGGGGGACTAGCGGGAGGTATCTGTTCTTC
TRBJ2-3 | TRBD1 | - | TRBV6-5 | CASSTGGINTQYF | TGTGCCAGCAGTACAGGGGGAATTAATACGCAGTATTTT
TRBJ1-5 | TRBD1 | many | TRBV6-2/TRBV6-3 | CASSWDRYQPQHF | TGTGCCAGCAGCTGGGACAGGTATCAGCCCCAGCATTTT
TRBJ2-2 | - | - | TRBV23-1 | CASSQSSRGALAGELFF | TGCGCCAGCAGTCAATCATCCCGGGGGGCCCTAGCCGGGGAGCTGTTTTTT
TRBJ1-2 | TRBD1 | many | TRBV29-1 | CSVGDSYGYTF | TGCAGCGTCGGGGACAGCTATGGCTACACCTTC
TRBJ2-5 | TRBD2 | - | TRBV28 | CASIPSGENRETQYF | TGTGCCAGCATCCCTAGCGGGGAAAACCGGGAGACCCAGTACTTC
TRBJ1-2 | - | - | TRBV7-6 | CASTKAGPRLTF | TGTGCCAGCACCAAGGCGGGACCCAGGCTCACCTTC
TRBJ1-1 | - | - | TRBV18 | CASSSGGLQNTEAFF | TGTGCCAGCTCATCAGGAGGATTACAGAACACTGAAGCTTTCTTT
TRBJ2-1 | TRBD2 | - | TRBV3-1/TRBV3-2 | CASSPSGGAPSYNEQFF | TGTGCCAGCAGCCCTTCCGGGGGGGCGCCCTCCTACAATGAGCAGTTCTTC
TRBJ1-3 | - | - | TRBV19 | CASSNRVVGNTIYF | TGTGCCAGTAGTAACAGGGTAGTTGGAAACACCATATATTTT